One sample yielded the 20 T cell receptor beta chains listed below, sequenced in a study of cytomegalovirus exposure and HLA in healthy donors. PCR used 60 Vbeta primers and 13 Jbeta primers. Generated by immunoSEQ multiplex PCR, the TCRdb table keeps only in-frame clones and is missing some. The repertoire holds around 100,000 clones, with 65% to 80% as singletons. Material: PBMCs. The source is a young woman in good health and CMV-seropositive.

The genes are TRBV6-5 and TRBJ2-5, with D maybe TRBD2 (6 bases). CDR1 and CDR2 (germline): MNHEY, SVGAGI. The CDR3 loop spans 14 amino acids. Between the trimmed V and J ends, which lost 2 bases and 4 bases, there was a span of 11 bases. The CDR3 nucleotides are TGTGCCAGCAGTTACGGGGGGAAGCTAGAGACCCAGTACTTC. Translating gives CASSYGGKLETQYF.

This chain links TRBV28 with TRBJ1-3, with TRBD1 as a possible D gene (5 bases). V lost 4 bases, J lost 4 bases, and 11 bases lay in between. CDR1 is MDHEN and CDR2 is SYDVKM in the germline V gene. This CDR3 spans 14 amino acids. The CDR3 coding sequence is TGTGCCAGCAGTTCCCCAGGGTCGGGAAACACCATATATTTT. Translated: CASSSPGSGNTIYF.

The table lists this clone with a count of one. This chain connects TRBV19 to TRBJ1-3, with TRBD1 identical over 7 bases. The CDR3 contains 13 residues. V was clipped by 5 bases and J by 4 bases; unmatched bases: 2. The germline V gene has CDR1 LNHDA and CDR2 SQIVND (reference sequence). In DNA, the CDR3 is TGTGCCAGTAGTGGGACAGTCGGAAACACCATATATTTT. It specifies CASSGTVGNTIYF.

The rearrangement joins TRBV28 to TRBJ2-1, with D possibly being TRBD2 (6 bases). The CDR3 is 13 amino acids. Per the germline V gene, CDR1 is MDHEN and CDR2 is SYDVKM. The V end lost 7 bases, the J end lost 5 bases, and 12 bases lay between the germline ends. The CDR3 is CASTSGDHNEQFF. CDR3 nucleotides: TGTGCCAGCACCTCGGGAGACCACAATGAGCAGTTCTTC. Based on the CDR3 plus reference TRBV28 and TRBJ2-1, the full variable domain is DVKVTQSSRYLVKRTGEKVFLECVQDMDHENMFWYRQDPGLGLRLIYFSYDVKMKEKGDIPEGYSVSREKKERFSLILESASTNQTSMYLCASTSGDHNEQFFGPGTRLTVL.

This clone was counted between two and nine times. The chain couples TRBV6-6 to TRBJ2-7; maybe TRBD2 (6 bases). Germline values: CDR1 MNHNY, CDR2 SVGAGI (reference sequence). This CDR3 contains 14 residues. Trimming left V 6 bases short and J 0 bases short, with 12 bases between. The DNA for the CDR3 is TGTGCCAGCAGCCACTTGGGGGGCTCCTACGAGCAGTACTTC. Translation gives CASSHLGGSYEQYF.

This clone was counted between two and nine times. The rearrangement joins TRBV11-2 to TRBJ1-5; 9 positions match TRBD1. This CDR3 has 18 residues. The J segment lost 2 bases and the V segment lost 4 bases, leaving 12 bases of the junction unmatched. The germline gives CDR1 SGHAT, CDR2 FQNNGV. CDR3 sequence: CASSSYSGTGSGNQPQHF. The CDR3 DNA sequence: TGTGCCAGCAGCTCATACTCCGGGACAGGGTCCGGCAATCAGCCCCAGCATTTT. The full variable domain, rest sourced from reference TRBV11-2 and TRBJ1-5, is EAGVAQSPRYKIIEKRQSVAFWCNPISGHATLYWYQQILGQGPKLLIQFQNNGVVDDSQLPKDRFSAERLKGVDSTLKIQPAKLEDSAVYLCASSSYSGTGSGNQPQHFGDGTRLSIL.

The CDR3 DNA reads as TGTGCCAGCAGTCCGGGACAGGGGGCAACTAATGAAAAACTGTTTTTT. It translates to CASSPGQGATNEKLFF. The chain combines TRBV25-1 with TRBJ1-4, with TRBD1 matching over 11 bases. The CDR3 covers 16 residues. Germline CDR1 and CDR2: MGHDK and SYGVNS. V was pared by 5 bases and J by 0 bases, with 2 bases of the junction left unmatched.

The J gene is TRBJ2-3, the V gene TRBV5-1, with TRBD2 matching 9 bases. Germline values: CDR1 SGHRS, CDR2 YFSETQ. After removal of 4 bases from V and 1 base from J, the junction contained 19 bases not matched to a gene. CDR3 length equals 20 residues. The CDR3 DNA reads as TGCGCCAGCAGCCCGGGACTAGCACACCAAAACCACGGGGGCACAGATACGCAGTATTTT. It codes for CASSPGLAHQNHGGTDTQYF. Using reference TRBV5-1 and TRBJ2-3 for the parts outside the CDR3, the full variable domain is KAGVTQTPRYLIKTRGQQVTLSCSPISGHRSVSWYQQTPGQGLQFLFEYFSETQRNKGNFPGRFSGRQFSNSRSEMNVSTLELGDSALYLCASSPGLAHQNHGGTDTQYFGPGTRLTVL.

The chain joins TRBV6-6 to TRBJ1-2; TRBD1 matches at 10 bases. This CDR3 is 15 amino acids long. Germline V gene lookup returns CDR1 MNHNY and CDR2 SVGAGI (reference sequence). Germline trimming cut 4 bases from V and 3 bases from J; bases unmatched to any gene: 5. CDR3 bases: TGTGCCAGCAGTTCCCAGGACAGGGGGGACTATGGCTACACCTTC. It is translated as CASSSQDRGDYGYTF.

This clone turned up a few times. The chain combines TRBV19 with TRBJ1-6; a weak D match, TRBD1 (5 bases). Germline assignment: CDR1 LNHDA and CDR2 SQIVND (reference sequence). Trimming shortened V by 5 bases and J by 5 bases, and 10 bases separated the two germline ends. There are 14 residues in the CDR3. The CDR3 bases are TGTGCCAGTAGTGTGACAGCTAATAATTCACCCCTCCACTTT. Protein: CASSVTANNSPLHF.

The chain joins TRBV4-2 to TRBJ2-5, with D unresolved. This CDR3 has 13 amino acids. V lost 2 bases to trimming and J lost 2 bases, with 6 bases between them. The V gene's germline CDR1 is LGHNA and CDR2 YNFKEQ. DNA for the CDR3: TGTGCCAGCAGCCAATATTCTCAAGAGACCCAGTACTTC. Protein sequence: CASSQYSQETQYF.

To note about this clone: One end of the junction fails to match germline, which may point to a read error. The V gene is TRBV5-6, the J gene TRBJ1-1; TRBD1 is a possible D gene (6 bases). The CDR3 spans 14 residues. Per the germline V gene, CDR1 is SGHDT and CDR2 is YYEEEE. The CDR3: CASSLEAGATGAFF. For the CDR3, the DNA is TGTGCCAGCAGCTTGGAAGCGGGGGCGACTGGAGCTTTCTTT.

The rearrangement links TRBV4-3 to TRBJ2-1, with 7 bases that match TRBD2. CDR3 length: 21 residues. The germline V gene has CDR1 LGHNA and CDR2 YSLEER. Germline trimming cut 3 bases from V and 0 bases from J; bases unmatched to any gene: 20. The CDR3 loop is CASSQKTAPAGVGSSYNEQFF. CDR3 in DNA: TGCGCCAGCAGCCAGAAAACGGCCCCTGCGGGGGTGGGGAGCTCCTACAATGAGCAGTTCTTC.

This rearrangement joins TRBV15 to TRBJ2-3; 7 nucleotides align to TRBD1. Germline assignment: CDR1 LNHNV and CDR2 YYDKDF (reference sequence). The CDR3 runs 15 residues. The V and J ends lost 2 bases and 0 bases, in that order; junction bases with no gene match: 2. CDR3 amino acids: CATSRPGQSTDTQYF. In DNA form, the CDR3 reads TGTGCCACCAGCAGACCGGGACAGAGCACAGATACGCAGTATTTT.

J is TRBJ2-1 and V is TRBV2; 12 bases are shared with TRBD2. The CDR3 runs 15 residues. The ends lost 9 bases at V and 11 bases at J; junction bases unmatched: 14. CDR1 is SNHLY and CDR2 is FYNNEI in the germline V gene. The DNA for the CDR3 is TGTGCCAGTTACGGACTAGCGGGAATAGGAGGAAAGCAGTTCTTC. Translation: CASYGLAGIGGKQFF.

The chain joins TRBV2 to TRBJ1-2; D perhaps matches TRBD1 (5 bases). Trimming removed 10 bases from V and 8 bases from J, with 20 bases in between. In germline, CDR1 is SNHLY, CDR2 FYNNEI. The CDR3 loop spans 13 amino acids. The CDR3 is CATPQGRAWGYTF. The CDR3 region has the DNA TGTGCCACCCCCCAGGGCAGGGCCTGGGGCTACACCTTC.

The CDR3 region is CATSRDLRASNQPQHF. The CDR3 bases are TGTGCCACCAGCAGAGATCTGAGGGCTAGCAATCAGCCCCAGCATTTT. The chain is built from TRBV15 and TRBJ1-5; D is unclear. V was trimmed by 0 bases and J by 0 bases, leaving 9 bases between them. This CDR3 contains 16 residues. CDR1 and CDR2 from the germline V gene are LNHNV and YYDKDF (reference sequence). Based on the CDR3 plus reference TRBV15 and TRBJ1-5, the full variable domain is DAMVIQNPRYQVTQFGKPVTLSCSQTLNHNVMYWYQQKSSQAPKLLFHYYDKDFNNEADTPDNFQSRRPNTSFCFLDIRSPGLGDTAMYLCATSRDLRASNQPQHFGDGTRLSIL.

The table lists this clone with a count of one. The CDR3 is CASSDTGASTYNEQFF. The CDR3 nucleotides are TGTGCCAGCAGCGACACAGGGGCCTCGACTTACAATGAGCAGTTCTTC. The V and J genes are TRBV9 and TRBJ2-1; the match to TRBD1 covers 7 bases. V dropped 3 bases and J dropped 4; count of bases not matched to a gene: 10. Per germline, CDR1 SGDLS and CDR2 YYNGEE. This CDR3 region has 16 residues. Full variable domain (rest looked up from reference TRBV9 and TRBJ2-1): DSGVTQTPKHLITATGQRVTLRCSPRSGDLSVYWYQQSLDQGLQFLIQYYNGEERAKGNILERFSAQQFPDLHSELNLSSLELGDSALYFCASSDTGASTYNEQFFGPGTRLTVL.

The CDR3 DNA sequence: TGCGCCAGCAGCCAAGATACCAGGGGGCGGGAGCAGTACTTC. It specifies CASSQDTRGREQYF. V and J are TRBV4-3 and TRBJ2-7; 8 bases match TRBD1. V trimming: 0 bases; J trimming: 7 bases; junction bases outside the gene matches: 5. Germline CDR1 and CDR2: LGHNA and YSLEER. CDR3 length: 14 amino acids.

The J gene is TRBJ1-2, the V gene TRBV6-4; TRBD1 might be the D (5 bases). This CDR3 is built from 13 residues. V was pared by 6 bases and J by 2 bases, with 10 bases between. Looked up from germline, CDR1 is MRHNA and CDR2 is SNTAGT. The CDR3 sequence is CASRQGTNYGYTF. The DNA for the CDR3 is TGTGCCAGCAGGCAGGGTACGAACTATGGCTACACCTTC.